These 15 T cell receptor beta chains were all obtained from the same sample, sequenced in a study of T cell responses to AZD1222 COVID-19 vaccine. Repertoires were generated with immunoSEQ multiplex PCR, while TCRdb's copy carries only in-frame clones and drops some. The sample has approximately 110,000 clones, 70% to 90% seen once. The sample here was peripheral blood, taken on day 0 of AZD1222 vaccination. These receptors all stem from an adult in good health.

Written as DNA, the CDR3 is TGTGCCAGCAGTGAAAAGAGGGTTGACTACACCTTC. Translated: CASSEKRVDYTF. V and J are TRBV6-1 and TRBJ1-2, with D unresolved. V was trimmed by 2 bases and J by 10 bases, leaving 11 bases between them. This CDR3 spans 12 amino acids. Per germline, CDR1 MNHNS and CDR2 SASEGT.

This rearrangement joins TRBV29-1 to TRBJ2-7; 9 bases align to TRBD1. This CDR3 is built from 14 residues. Germline-derived CDR1 and CDR2 are SQVTM and ANQGSEA. V shed 7 bases and J 3 bases; nucleotides not matched to a gene: 10. CDR3 region: CSGTAGTGNYEQYF. DNA of the CDR3: TGCAGCGGGACCGCCGGGACAGGGAACTACGAGCAGTACTTC.

The genes are TRBV7-2 and TRBJ1-5; perhaps TRBD1 as D (5 bases). V was cut by 5 bases and J by 0 bases, with 11 bases left in between. The length of the CDR3 is 15 residues. Germline V lookup: CDR1 SGHTA, CDR2 FQGNSA. In DNA form, the CDR3 reads TGTGCCAGCAGCCGGACAAGTTATAGCAATCAGCCCCAGCATTTT. Translated, it gives CASSRTSYSNQPQHF.

The J gene is TRBJ1-4, the V gene TRBV7-2; 7 bases are a match to TRBD1. V shed 4 bases and J 3 bases; nucleotides not matched to a gene: 11. Germline V gene lookup returns CDR1 SGHTA and CDR2 FQGNSA. The CDR3 spans 17 residues. CDR3 DNA: TGTGCCAGCAGCTCAGCGTCCAGGGGGTATTCTAATGAAAAACTGTTTTTT. Its protein product is CASSSASRGYSNEKLFF.

The table lists this clone with a few counts. The chain uses TRBV15 and TRBJ1-3; D possibly corresponds to TRBD1 (6 bases). The germline V gene has CDR1 LNHNV and CDR2 YYDKDF (reference sequence). CDR3 size: 15 residues. The V end was cut by 0 bases, the J end by 1 base, with 7 bases between. CDR3 region: CATSREGASGNTIYF. CDR3 sequence (DNA): TGTGCCACCAGCAGAGAGGGGGCATCTGGAAACACCATATATTTT.

The chain carries TRBV24-1 and TRBJ2-5; 9 bases line up with TRBD2. J gave up 5 bases and V 3 bases, and 6 bases lay outside the gene matches. CDR3 length equals 15 residues. The germline V gene has CDR1 KGHDR and CDR2 SFDVKD. CDR3 loop: CATSDGGGAQETQYF. The CDR3, as DNA: TGTGCCACCAGTGATGGCGGGGGGGCGCAGGAGACCCAGTACTTC.

The V call is TRBV7-8, the J call TRBJ2-2; a possible D gene is TRBD2 (6 bases). CDR1 and CDR2 from the germline V gene are SGHVS and FQNEAQ. V lost 0 bases and J 1 base, leaving 12 bases between the germline ends. This CDR3 has 17 amino acids. CDR3 region: CASSLAGGLGNTGELFF. The CDR3 DNA sequence: TGTGCCAGCAGCTTAGCGGGAGGACTCGGGAACACCGGGGAGCTGTTTTTT.

CDR3 loop: CASSYDSGSQPQHF. CDR3 sequence (DNA): TGTGCCAGCAGTTACGACTCAGGGTCACAGCCCCAGCATTTT. The chain is built from TRBV6-2 or TRBV6-3 and TRBJ1-5; possibly TRBD1 for D (5 bases). This CDR3 has 14 amino acids. Per the germline V gene, CDR1 is MNHEY and CDR2 is SVGEGT. Trimming stripped 2 bases from V and 7 bases from J, with 12 bases between.

V is TRBV9 and J is TRBJ1-2, with D perhaps TRBD1 (5 bases). The germline V gene encodes CDR1 SGDLS and CDR2 YYNGEE. The CDR3 extends over 18 amino acids. The V end was cut by 3 bases, the J end by 5 bases, with 26 bases between. Here the CDR3 DNA reads TGTGCCAGCAGCGAGCTCCCCCTTGGGGCCCTGGGCCTTTATGGCTACACCTTC. As protein: CASSELPLGALGLYGYTF.

V is TRBV7-2 and J is TRBJ1-2, with unresolved D. In germline, CDR1 is SGHTA, CDR2 FQGNSA. Between the trimmed V and J ends, which lost 6 bases and 0 bases, there was a span of 8 bases. The CDR3 contains 13 residues. CDR3 residues: CASSPDTNYGYTF. CDR3 in DNA: TGTGCCAGCAGTCCCGACACTAACTATGGCTACACCTTC.

This rearrangement joins TRBV28 to TRBJ2-1; D may be TRBD1 (6 bases). The CDR3 totals 12 residues. Per germline, CDR1 MDHEN and CDR2 SYDVKM. V was clipped by 5 bases and J by 7 bases, with 9 bases between them. The CDR3 coding sequence is TGTGCCAGCAGTCGGGACACGAATGAGCAGTTCTTC. Amino acid sequence: CASSRDTNEQFF. Using reference TRBV28 and TRBJ2-1 for the parts outside the CDR3, the full variable domain is DVKVTQSSRYLVKRTGEKVFLECVQDMDHENMFWYRQDPGLGLRLIYFSYDVKMKEKGDIPEGYSVSREKKERFSLILESASTNQTSMYLCASSRDTNEQFFGPGTRLTVL.

This clone appeared once. This chain links TRBV9 with TRBJ2-7; D may correspond to TRBD1 or TRBD2 (7 bases each). There are 16 residues in the CDR3. V lost 4 bases to trimming and J lost 2 bases, with 19 bases between them. From germline, CDR1 is SGDLS and CDR2 YYNGEE. The CDR3 DNA sequence: TGTGCCAGCAGCCCAGCGGACAGGCGGGGGCCCTACGAGCAGTACTTC. Its translation: CASSPADRRGPYEQYF.

This rearrangement joins TRBV27 to TRBJ2-2; D gene unclear. Between the trimmed V and J ends, which lost 5 bases and 0 bases, there was a span of 4 bases. This CDR3 is 13 amino acids long. Germline values: CDR1 MNHEY, CDR2 SMNVEV (reference sequence). DNA for the CDR3: TGTGCCAGCAGTCCCACGAACACCGGGGAGCTGTTTTTT. Amino acids: CASSPTNTGELFF.

The chain joins TRBV24-1 to TRBJ1-1; 7 nucleotides match TRBD1. The J segment lost 1 base and the V segment lost 5 bases, leaving 9 bases of the junction unmatched. The germline gives CDR1 KGHDR, CDR2 SFDVKD. The CDR3 runs to 16 residues. DNA for the CDR3: TGTGCCACCAGTGTGGGGCAGGGGGGAAAGAACACTGAAGCTTTCTTT. Its protein is CATSVGQGGKNTEAFF.

The chain links TRBV6-5 to TRBJ1-5, with D perhaps matching TRBD1 (5 bases). In germline, CDR1 is MNHEY, CDR2 SVGAGI. The V end lost 8 bases, the J end lost 2 bases, and 10 bases lay between the germline ends. The CDR3 is 13 residues long. The CDR3 sequence: CASATAGNQPQHF. CDR3 coding DNA: TGTGCCAGCGCGACAGCAGGCAATCAGCCCCAGCATTTT.